This TCR beta chain was recorded in a study of beta chain features in type 1 diabetes. V was trimmed by 2 bases and J by 0 bases, leaving 15 bases between them. Germline V CDR1 and CDR2: SGHTA, FQGNSA. This CDR3 comprises 17 residues. Study findings and constraints: Among patients with Type 1 diabetes, TCRB CDR3s were moderately but significantly shorter in every one of the four CD4+ subsets.

This clone was detected a few times. No antigen is known for it. The entirety of the isolated RNA underwent reverse transcription, so expressed TCRB transcripts were sequenced. TCRdb's table, derived via immunoSEQ multiplex PCR, lists solely in-frame clones and lacks some. Here the sample spans hundreds of thousands of clones, roughly 16% being singletons. The clonotype comes from a man aged 18 to 30 in good health. The chain recombines TRBV7-2 with TRBJ2-3, with D perhaps matching TRBD1 or TRBD2 (6 bases each). Source material: naive CD4+ T cells from blood. The CDR3 spells CASSLRRRGTSTDTQYF. The DNA of the CDR3 is TGTGCCAGCAGCTTAAGAAGGAGGGGGACTAGCACAGATACGCAGTATTTT.